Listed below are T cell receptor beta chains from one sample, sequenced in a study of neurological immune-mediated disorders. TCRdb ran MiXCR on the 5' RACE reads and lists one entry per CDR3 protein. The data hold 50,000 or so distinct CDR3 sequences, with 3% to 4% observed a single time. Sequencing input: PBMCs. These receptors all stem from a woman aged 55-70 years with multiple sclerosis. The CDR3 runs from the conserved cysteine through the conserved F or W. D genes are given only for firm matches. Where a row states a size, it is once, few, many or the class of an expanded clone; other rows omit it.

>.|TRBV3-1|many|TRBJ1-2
TGTGCCAGCAGTCATAGACAGGACCTTTATGGCTACACCTTC
CASSHRQDLYGYTF
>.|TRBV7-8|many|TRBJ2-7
TGTGCCAGCAGTCCGGACAGACTCTACGAGCAGTACTTC
CASSPDRLYEQYF
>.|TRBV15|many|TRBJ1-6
TGTGCCACCAGCAGAGAGGACTCCTATAATTCACCCCTCCACTTT
CATSREDSYNSPLHF
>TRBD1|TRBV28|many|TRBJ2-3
TGTGCCAACAGGGACAGAGGCACAGATACGCAGTATTTT
CANRDRGTDTQYF
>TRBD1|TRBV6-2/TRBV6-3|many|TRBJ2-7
TGTGCCAGCAGTTACCCCTTGGACAGGGGCGGCGAGCAGTACTTC
CASSYPLDRGGEQYF
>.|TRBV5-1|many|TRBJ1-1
TGCGCCAGCAGCTTACTAATAGGCCACGTTTTAACTGAAGCTTTCTTT
CASSLLIGHVLTEAFF
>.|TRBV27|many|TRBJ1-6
TGTGCCAGCAGTTCGGTGACAGAACGTAATTCACCCCTCCACTTT
CASSSVTERNSPLHF
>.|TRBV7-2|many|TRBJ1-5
TGTGCCAGCAGCCAAGGGAAGGGGAATCAGCCCCAGCATTTT
CASSQGKGNQPQHF
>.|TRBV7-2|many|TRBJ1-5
TGTGCCAGCAGCTTATCTTTCGGGGGCAACCAGCCCCAGCATTTT
CASSLSFGGNQPQHF
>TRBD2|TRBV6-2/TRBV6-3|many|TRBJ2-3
TGTGCCAGCAGTCCTCCTCTAGCGGGAGGGCCCCAGGATACGCAGTATTTT
CASSPPLAGGPQDTQYF
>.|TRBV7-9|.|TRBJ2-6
TGTGCCAGCCCTACTGGGGCCAACGTCCTGACTTTC
CASPTGANVLTF
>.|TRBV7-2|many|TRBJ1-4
TGTGCCAGCAGCCAGGAGGGTTACGAAAAACTGTTTTTT
CASSQEGYEKLFF
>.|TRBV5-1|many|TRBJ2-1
TGCGCCAGCAGCTTGGGAGGGGAGCAGTTCTTC
CASSLGGEQFF
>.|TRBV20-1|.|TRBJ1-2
TGCAGTGCTACAGGGTCGGGAGGCTACACCTTC
CSATGSGGYTF
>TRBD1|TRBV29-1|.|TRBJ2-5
TGCAGCGTTGGACAGATCCAGGGGGACCAAGAGACCCAGTACTTC
CSVGQIQGDQETQYF
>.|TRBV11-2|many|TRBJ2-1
TGTGCCAGCAGCTTAGAGGTGCTGAGCTCCTACAATGAGCAGTTCTTC
CASSLEVLSSYNEQFF
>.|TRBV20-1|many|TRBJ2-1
TGCAGTGCTAGAGATGAAGGGCTGGGCGGGACTTACAATGAGCAGTTCTTC
CSARDEGLGGTYNEQFF
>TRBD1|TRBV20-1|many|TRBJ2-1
TGCAGTGCTAGAGCCCCGACAGGGGACAATGAGCAGTTCTTC
CSARAPTGDNEQFF
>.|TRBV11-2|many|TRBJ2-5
TGTGCCAGCAGCGTAGGGGGGGGAGGAGAGACCCAGTACTTC
CASSVGGGGETQYF
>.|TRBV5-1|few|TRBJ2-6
TGCGCCAGCAGCTTGTCCTCTGGGGCCAACGTCCTGACTTTC
CASSLSSGANVLTF
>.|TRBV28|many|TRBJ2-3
TGTGCCAGCAGTACCCTATGGACAGTTAGGGATACGCAGTATTTT
CASSTLWTVRDTQYF
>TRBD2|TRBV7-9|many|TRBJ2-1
TGTGCCAGCATCAGCGGACTAGCGGGGGAGCAGCAGCGGGCTTACAATGAGCAGTTCTTC
CASISGLAGEQQRAYNEQFF
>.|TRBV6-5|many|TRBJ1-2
TGTGCCAGCAGTAGCCCAATTTGGTTTGATGGCTACACCTTC
CASSSPIWFDGYTF
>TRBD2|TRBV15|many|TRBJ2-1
TGTGCCACCAGCAGATACATCGGGGGGGCCTCCTACAATGAGCAGTTCTTC
CATSRYIGGASYNEQFF
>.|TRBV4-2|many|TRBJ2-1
TGTGCCAGCAGCCGGGGGACCCGCTCCTACAATGAGCAGTTCTTC
CASSRGTRSYNEQFF
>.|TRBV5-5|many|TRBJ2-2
TGTGCCAGCAGCCCCGGGGCCGGGGAGCTGTTTTTT
CASSPGAGELFF
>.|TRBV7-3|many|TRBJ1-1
TGTGCCAGCAGCAACCAAGTGAACACTGAAGCTTTCTTT
CASSNQVNTEAFF
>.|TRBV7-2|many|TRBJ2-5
TGTGCCAGCAGCTTAGTACAGGGAGTTCAAGAGACCCAGTACTTC
CASSLVQGVQETQYF
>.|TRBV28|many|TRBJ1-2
TGTGCCATCCCGGACGGAAACTATGGCTACACCTTC
CAIPDGNYGYTF
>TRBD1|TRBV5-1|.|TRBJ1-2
TGCGCCAGCAGCCCGAACAGGGGTGGCTACACCTTC
CASSPNRGGYTF
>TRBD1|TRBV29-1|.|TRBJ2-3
TGCAGCGCCCGGCCGGGACAGAACACAGATACGCAGTATTTT
CSARPGQNTDTQYF
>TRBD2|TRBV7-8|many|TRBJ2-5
TGTGCCAGCAGCTCACTGACTAGCGGGACACAGACCCAGTACTTC
CASSSLTSGTQTQYF
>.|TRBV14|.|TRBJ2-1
TGTGCCAGCAGCGCGGGGCCGGGGATCTCCTACAATGAGCAGTTCTTC
CASSAGPGISYNEQFF
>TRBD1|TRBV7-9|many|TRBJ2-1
TGTGCCAGCAGCTCGGACAGGGGGATCTATAATGAGCAGTTCTTC
CASSSDRGIYNEQFF
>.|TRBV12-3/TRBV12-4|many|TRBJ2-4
TGTGCCAGCAGTCTGACTAGGGACATTCAGTACTTC
CASSLTRDIQYF
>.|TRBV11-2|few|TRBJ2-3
TGTGCCAGCAGCTCTTTCGGAGGGGGTATAGATACGCAGTATTTT
CASSSFGGGIDTQYF
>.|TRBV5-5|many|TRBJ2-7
TGTGCCAGCAGCTTGGAATCCCAGACCTACGAGCAGTACTTC
CASSLESQTYEQYF
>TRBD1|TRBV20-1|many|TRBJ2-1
TGCAGTGCTAGTTTATTCGGGACAGCATTTTTGAATGAGCAGTTCTTC
CSASLFGTAFLNEQFF
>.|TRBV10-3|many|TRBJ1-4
TGTGCCATCAGTGAGGGGGCTAATGAAAAACTGTTTTTT
CAISEGANEKLFF
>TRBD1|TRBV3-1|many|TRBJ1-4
TGTGCCAGCAGCCCTTGGGACAGCCAGGATGAAAAACTGTTTTTT
CASSPWDSQDEKLFF
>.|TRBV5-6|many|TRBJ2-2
TGTGCCAGCAGCTTGGAAGTTGATACCGGGGAGCTGTTTTTT
CASSLEVDTGELFF
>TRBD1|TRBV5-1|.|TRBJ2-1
TGCGCCAGCAGGCGACAGGGGACTTCCTACAATGAGCAGTTCTTC
CASRRQGTSYNEQFF
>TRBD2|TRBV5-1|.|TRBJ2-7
TGCGCCAGCAGCTGGACTAGCGGCTACGAGCAGTACTTC
CASSWTSGYEQYF
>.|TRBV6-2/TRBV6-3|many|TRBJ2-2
TGTGCCAGCAGTTACTCGGGGAACACCGGGGAGCTGTTTTTT
CASSYSGNTGELFF
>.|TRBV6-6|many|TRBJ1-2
TGTGCCAGCAGTTACTCGGACAGAGCCGATGGCTACACCTTC
CASSYSDRADGYTF
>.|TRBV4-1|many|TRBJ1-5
TGCGCCAGCAGCCCAACCGCAGGGATACCTTACGCCCAGCATTTT
CASSPTAGIPYAQHF
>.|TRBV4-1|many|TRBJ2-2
TGCGCCAGCAGGGAGGGGAACACCGGGGAGCTGTTTTTT
CASREGNTGELFF
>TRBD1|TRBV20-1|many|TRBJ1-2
TGCAGTGCTAGAGAGGGGGGACAGGGCTATGGCTACACCTTC
CSAREGGQGYGYTF
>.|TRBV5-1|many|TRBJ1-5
TGCGCCAGCAGCTTGGAGGGCAGGGGAACGTCGGCCCAGCATTTT
CASSLEGRGTSAQHF
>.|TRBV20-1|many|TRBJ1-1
TGCAGTGCTAGAGAAGGTGGGGGGGGGCGCCGGGGCACTGAAGCTTTCTTT
CSAREGGGGRRGTEAFF
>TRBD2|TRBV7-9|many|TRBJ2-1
TGTGCCAGCAGCTCATTAACTAGCGGGAGAAATGAGCAGTTCTTC
CASSSLTSGRNEQFF
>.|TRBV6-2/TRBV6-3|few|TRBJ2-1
TGTGCCAGCAGACCCTATGTGGTCCGGGGAGCCCCGCGATTGGTCAATGAGCAGTTCTTC
CASRPYVVRGAPRLVNEQFF
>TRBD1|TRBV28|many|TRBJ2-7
TGTGCCAGCAGAAAGCTATCGGTAAAGACAGGGGGCGACGAGCAGTACTTC
CASRKLSVKTGGDEQYF
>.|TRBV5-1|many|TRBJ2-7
TGCGCCAGCAGAGAGGGTCAGGAAGAGCAGTACTTC
CASREGQEEQYF
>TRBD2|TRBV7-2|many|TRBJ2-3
TGTGCCAGCAGCTTCATTAGCGGGGGGTCAGATACGCAGTATTTT
CASSFISGGSDTQYF
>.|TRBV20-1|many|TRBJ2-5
TGCAGTGCTAGCAGGTCGTGGGAAGAGACCCAGTACTTC
CSASRSWEETQYF
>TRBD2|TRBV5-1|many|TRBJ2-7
TGCGCCAGCAGGGCTAGCGGGAATTCTTACGAGCAGTACTTC
CASRASGNSYEQYF
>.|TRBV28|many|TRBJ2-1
TGTGCCAGCAGTTGGACGGAGCGAATCTCCTACAATGAGCAGTTCTTC
CASSWTERISYNEQFF